The 15 T cell receptor beta chains below all came from one sample that was sequenced in a study of control samples from healthy donors and cancer patients. Sequencing was performed with immunoSEQ multiplex PCR; in TCRdb, only in-frame clones are kept and a portion is missing. The sample has roughly 160,000 clones; about 94% are singletons. The sequenced sample consisted of PBMCs. Source of these receptors: a man aged 60 to 75 with colorectal cancer.

V is TRBV2 and J is TRBJ2-7, with D possibly matching TRBD1 (5 bases). The V end lost 5 bases, the J end lost 0 bases, and 11 bases lay between the germline ends. The CDR3 sequence is 14 residues long. Per the germline V gene, CDR1 is SNHLY and CDR2 is FYNNEI. CDR3 bases: TGTGCCAGCAGTCTAGGGGTCCTCTCCTACGAGCAGTACTTC. Protein product: CASSLGVLSYEQYF.

This chain links TRBV27 with TRBJ1-4, with a tentative D call TRBD1 (5 bases). Trimming stripped 3 bases from V and 6 bases from J, with 11 bases between. CDR1 is MNHEY, CDR2 SMNVEV, per germline (reference sequence). The CDR3 is made up of 14 amino acids. CDR3 coding DNA: TGTGCCAGCAGTTTTGGGATGGGGCATGAAAAACTGTTTTTT. It codes for CASSFGMGHEKLFF.

The rearrangement uses TRBV7-2 and TRBJ1-1; the D gene is possibly TRBD1 (6 bases). The V gene's germline CDR1 is SGHTA and CDR2 FQGNSA. V lost 4 bases, J lost 4 bases, and 16 bases lay in between. The CDR3 is 15 amino acids. Here the CDR3 reads CASSSALGGSTEAFF. The DNA of the CDR3 is TGTGCCAGCAGCTCCGCGTTAGGGGGGAGCACTGAAGCTTTCTTT.

CDR3 sequence (DNA): TGTGCCAGCAGCTTAGAGAGTCAGGGAAATCAGCCCCAGCATTTT. It specifies CASSLESQGNQPQHF. V is TRBV7-2 and J is TRBJ1-5; TRBD1 is a possible D gene (5 bases). V gave up 1 base and J gave up 4 bases, with 11 bases separating them. The CDR3 is made up of 15 amino acids. Germline assignment: CDR1 SGHTA and CDR2 FQGNSA. The variable domain in full, completed from reference TRBV7-2 and TRBJ1-5, reads GAGVSQSPSNKVTEKGKDVELRCDPISGHTALYWYRQSLGQGLEFLIYFQGNSAPDKSGLPSDRFSAERTGGSVSTLTIQRTQQEDSAVYLCASSLESQGNQPQHFGDGTRLSIL.

The DNA for the CDR3 is TGTGCCAGCAGTGGAGGGCGTCGGCCCGCCCAGCCCCAGCATTTT. Protein sequence: CASSGGRRPAQPQHF. The V call is TRBV2, the J call TRBJ1-5; the D is unclear. The CDR3 consists of 15 residues. Germline loops: CDR1 SNHLY, CDR2 FYNNEI. Trimming stripped 4 bases from V and 7 bases from J, with 17 bases between.

In this sample, this clone turned up once. The chain links TRBV5-1 to TRBJ2-2; 8 nucleotides line up with TRBD2. Losses at the gene ends were 0 bases for V and 7 bases for J; bases not matched to a gene: 5. CDR3 length equals 15 residues. From germline, CDR1 is SGHRS and CDR2 YFSETQ. CDR3 protein: CASSLAGGADGELFF. In DNA, the CDR3 is TGCGCCAGCAGCTTGGCCGGGGGGGCAGACGGGGAGCTGTTTTTT.

In its sample, this clone was seen once. This chain uses TRBV5-1 with TRBJ2-5; no clear D. Trimming left V 0 bases short and J 7 bases short, with 10 bases between. The CDR3 has 13 amino acids. Germline loops: CDR1 SGHRS, CDR2 YFSETQ. DNA for the CDR3: TGCGCCAGCAGCTTGGGGTCTCTAGGGACCCAGTACTTC. Amino acid sequence: CASSLGSLGTQYF.

The chain employs TRBV9 and TRBJ1-1; the match to TRBD1 covers 9 bases. This CDR3 has 21 amino acids. After removal of 3 bases from V and 0 bases from J, the junction contained 21 bases not matched to a gene. CDR1 and CDR2 (germline): SGDLS, YYNGEE. For the CDR3, the DNA is TGTGCCAGCAGCGACCCCGGGACAGGGTTATTTTCTAGCCGGGTGAACACTGAAGCTTTCTTT. This sequence encodes CASSDPGTGLFSSRVNTEAFF.

CDR3 bases: TGTGCCAGCAGCATTGCGGGGGGGCTCAATGAGCAGTTCTTC. It is translated as CASSIAGGLNEQFF. The genes are TRBV6-4 and TRBJ2-1; 9 bases are shared with TRBD2. CDR1 and CDR2 from the germline V gene are MRHNA and SNTAGT. With V trimmed by 6 bases and J by 6 bases, 6 bases remained unmatched. This CDR3 has 14 amino acids.

This clone occurred a few times. The CDR3 bases are TGTGCCAGCAGTTACGACGGGGGGGACTTTTACACAGATACGCAGTATTTT. Protein sequence: CASSYDGGDFYTDTQYF. This rearrangement joins TRBV11-2 to TRBJ2-3; 8 bases are shared with TRBD2. V shed 6 bases, J shed 2 bases, and the junction held 13 bases outside the gene matches. The CDR3 runs to 17 residues. Germline CDR1 SGHAT, CDR2 FQNNGV.

The table lists this clone with a few counts. The chain has TRBV2 and TRBJ1-3; 7 nucleotides agree with TRBD1. Trimming took 7 bases from V and 4 from J; bases not matched to a gene: 13. The V gene's germline CDR1 is SNHLY and CDR2 FYNNEI. The CDR3 loop spans 16 amino acids. CDR3 in amino acids: CASMRNLDRAGNTIYF. DNA of the CDR3: TGTGCCAGCATGCGAAACCTAGACAGGGCCGGAAACACCATATATTTT.

The chain carries TRBV19 and TRBJ1-4; D is ambiguous. CDR1 and CDR2 from the germline V gene are LNHDA and SQIVND (reference sequence). The CDR3 totals 16 residues. V lost 2 bases to trimming and J lost 3 bases, with 13 bases between them. CDR3 sequence (DNA): TGTGCCAGTAGTATATTGCCTACCGCTTCTAATGAAAAACTGTTTTTT. Amino acids: CASSILPTASNEKLFF.

The chain recombines TRBV27 with TRBJ1-2, with TRBD1 matching over 8 bases. V lost 4 bases, J lost 4 bases, and 5 bases stayed unmatched. Germline V lookup: CDR1 MNHEY, CDR2 SMNVEV (reference sequence). The CDR3 has 14 amino acids. The CDR3 protein is CASSYRTGSYGYTF. For the CDR3, the DNA is TGTGCCAGCAGTTATCGGACAGGGTCCTATGGCTACACCTTC.

The chain couples TRBV15 to TRBJ1-4; 9 positions agree with TRBD1. Germline CDR1 is LNHNV and CDR2 is YYDKDF (reference sequence). V was pared by 0 bases and J by 8 bases, with 4 bases of the junction left unmatched. The CDR3 is made up of 15 amino acids. The CDR3 loop is CATSRETGGMEKLFF. The CDR3 DNA reads TGTGCCACCAGCAGAGAAACAGGGGGCATGGAAAAACTGTTTTTT. Full variable domain (rest looked up from reference TRBV15 and TRBJ1-4): DAMVIQNPRYQVTQFGKPVTLSCSQTLNHNVMYWYQQKSSQAPKLLFHYYDKDFNNEADTPDNFQSRRPNTSFCFLDIRSPGLGDTAMYLCATSRETGGMEKLFFGSGTQLSVL.

The chain couples TRBV2 to TRBJ2-5; D ambiguous. The CDR3 loop spans 11 amino acids. V lost 8 bases and J lost 5, with 9 bases in between. Germline V gene lookup returns CDR1 SNHLY and CDR2 FYNNEI. The chain's CDR3 is CASSSAETQYF. The CDR3, as DNA: TGTGCCAGCTCGAGCGCGGAGACCCAGTACTTC.